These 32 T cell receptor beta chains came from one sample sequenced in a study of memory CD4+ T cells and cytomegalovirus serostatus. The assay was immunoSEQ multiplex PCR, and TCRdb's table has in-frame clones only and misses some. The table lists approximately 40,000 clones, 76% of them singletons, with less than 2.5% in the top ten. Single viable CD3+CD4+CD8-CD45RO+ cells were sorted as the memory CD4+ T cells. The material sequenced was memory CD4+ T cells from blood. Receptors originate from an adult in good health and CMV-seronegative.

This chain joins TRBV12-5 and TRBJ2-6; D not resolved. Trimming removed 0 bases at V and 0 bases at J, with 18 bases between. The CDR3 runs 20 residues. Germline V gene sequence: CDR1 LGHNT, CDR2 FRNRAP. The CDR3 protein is CASGLVSIGQGLSGANVLTF. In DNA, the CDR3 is TGTGCTAGTGGTTTGGTATCAATTGGGCAAGGCCTCTCTGGGGCCAACGTCCTGACTTTC.

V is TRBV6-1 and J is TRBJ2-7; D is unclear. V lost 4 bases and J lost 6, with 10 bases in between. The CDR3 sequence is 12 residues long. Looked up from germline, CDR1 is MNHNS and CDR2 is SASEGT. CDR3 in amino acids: CASSVRRGEQYF. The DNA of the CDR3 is TGTGCCAGCAGTGTCCGGCGCGGCGAGCAGTACTTC.

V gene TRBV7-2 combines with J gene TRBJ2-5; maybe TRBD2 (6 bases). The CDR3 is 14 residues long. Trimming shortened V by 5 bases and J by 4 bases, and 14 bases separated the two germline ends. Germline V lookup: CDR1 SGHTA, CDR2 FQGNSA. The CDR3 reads CASSPLLGGETQYF. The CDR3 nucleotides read TGTGCCAGCAGCCCCTTATTGGGGGGAGAGACCCAGTACTTC.

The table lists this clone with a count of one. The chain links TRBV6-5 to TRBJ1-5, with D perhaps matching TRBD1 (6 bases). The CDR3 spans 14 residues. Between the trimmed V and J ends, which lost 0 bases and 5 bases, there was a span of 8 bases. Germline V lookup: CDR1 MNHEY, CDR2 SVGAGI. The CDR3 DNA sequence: TGTGCCAGCAGTTACTCAGCAGGGGATCAGCCCCAGCATTTT. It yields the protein CASSYSAGDQPQHF.

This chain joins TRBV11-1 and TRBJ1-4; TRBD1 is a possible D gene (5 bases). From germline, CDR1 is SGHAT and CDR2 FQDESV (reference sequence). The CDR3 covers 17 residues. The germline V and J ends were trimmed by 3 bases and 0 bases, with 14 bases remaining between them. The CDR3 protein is CASSFGRTGATNEKLFF. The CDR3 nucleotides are TGTGCCAGCAGCTTCGGACGCACAGGAGCAACTAATGAAAAACTGTTTTTT.

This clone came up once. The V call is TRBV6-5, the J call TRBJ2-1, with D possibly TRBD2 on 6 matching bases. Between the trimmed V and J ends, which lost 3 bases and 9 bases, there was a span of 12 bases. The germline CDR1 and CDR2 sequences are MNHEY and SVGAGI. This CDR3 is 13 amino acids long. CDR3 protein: CASSYGGIGEQFF. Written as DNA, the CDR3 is TGTGCCAGCAGTTATGGAGGGATTGGTGAGCAGTTCTTC.

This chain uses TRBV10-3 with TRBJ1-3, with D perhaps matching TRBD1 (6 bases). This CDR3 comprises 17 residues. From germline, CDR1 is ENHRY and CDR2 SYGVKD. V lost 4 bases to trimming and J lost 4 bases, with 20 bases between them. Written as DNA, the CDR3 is TGTGCCATCAGTGGAGTTTCGTCGGGGGCGCCAGGAAACACCATATATTTT. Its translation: CAISGVSSGAPGNTIYF.

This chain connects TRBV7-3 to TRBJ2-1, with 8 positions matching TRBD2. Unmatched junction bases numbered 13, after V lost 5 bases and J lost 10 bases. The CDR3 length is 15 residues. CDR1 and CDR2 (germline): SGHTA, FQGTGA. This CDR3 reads CASSPGTSGVQEQFF. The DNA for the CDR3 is TGTGCCAGCAGCCCCGGGACTAGTGGGGTACAAGAGCAGTTCTTC.

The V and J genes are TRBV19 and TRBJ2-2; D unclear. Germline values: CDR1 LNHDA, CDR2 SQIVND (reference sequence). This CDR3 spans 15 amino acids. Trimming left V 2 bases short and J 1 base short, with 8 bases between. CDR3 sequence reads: CASSISLMNTGELFF. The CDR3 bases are TGTGCCAGTAGTATATCACTGATGAACACCGGGGAGCTGTTTTTT.

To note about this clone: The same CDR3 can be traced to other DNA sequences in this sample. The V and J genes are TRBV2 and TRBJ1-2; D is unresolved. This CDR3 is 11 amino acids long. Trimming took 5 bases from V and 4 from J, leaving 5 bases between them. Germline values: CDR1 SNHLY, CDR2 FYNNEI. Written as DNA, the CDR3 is TGTGCCAGCAGTTATGTCTATGGCTACACCTTC. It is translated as CASSYVYGYTF.

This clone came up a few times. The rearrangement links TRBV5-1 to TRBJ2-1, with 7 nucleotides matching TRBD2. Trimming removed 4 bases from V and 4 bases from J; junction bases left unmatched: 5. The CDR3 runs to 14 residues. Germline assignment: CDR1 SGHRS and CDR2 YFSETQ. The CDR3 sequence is CASSIGGGYNEQFF. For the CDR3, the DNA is TGCGCCAGCAGCATTGGCGGGGGTTACAATGAGCAGTTCTTC. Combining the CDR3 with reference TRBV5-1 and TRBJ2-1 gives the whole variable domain KAGVTQTPRYLIKTRGQQVTLSCSPISGHRSVSWYQQTPGQGLQFLFEYFSETQRNKGNFPGRFSGRQFSNSRSEMNVSTLELGDSALYLCASSIGGGYNEQFFGPGTRLTVL.

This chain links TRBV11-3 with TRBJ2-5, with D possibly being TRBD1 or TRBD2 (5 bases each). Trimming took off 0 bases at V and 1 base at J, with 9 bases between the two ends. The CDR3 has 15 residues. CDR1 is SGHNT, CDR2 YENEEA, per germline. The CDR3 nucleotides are TGTGCCAGCAGCTTAGAGGGGGTCCCCCAAGAGACCCAGTACTTC. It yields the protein CASSLEGVPQETQYF. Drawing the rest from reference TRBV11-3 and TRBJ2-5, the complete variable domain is EAGVVQSPRYKIIEKKQPVAFWCNPISGHNTLYWYLQNLGQGPELLIRYENEEAVDDSQLPKDRFSAERLKGVDSTLKIQPAELGDSAVYLCASSLEGVPQETQYFGPGTRLLVL.

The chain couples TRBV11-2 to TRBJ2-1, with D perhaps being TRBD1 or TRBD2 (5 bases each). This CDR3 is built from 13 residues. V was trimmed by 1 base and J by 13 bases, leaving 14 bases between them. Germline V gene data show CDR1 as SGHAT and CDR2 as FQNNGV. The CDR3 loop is CASSLGDERRQFF. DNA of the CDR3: TGTGCCAGCAGCTTAGGGGACGAGCGTCGTCAGTTCTTC.

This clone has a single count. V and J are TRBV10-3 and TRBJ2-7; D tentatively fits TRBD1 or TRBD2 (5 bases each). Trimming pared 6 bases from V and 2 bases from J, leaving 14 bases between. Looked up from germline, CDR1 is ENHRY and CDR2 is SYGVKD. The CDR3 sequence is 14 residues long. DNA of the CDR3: TGTGCCATCAGCAGCCGGGGCCAGACCTACGAGCAGTACTTC. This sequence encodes CAISSRGQTYEQYF.

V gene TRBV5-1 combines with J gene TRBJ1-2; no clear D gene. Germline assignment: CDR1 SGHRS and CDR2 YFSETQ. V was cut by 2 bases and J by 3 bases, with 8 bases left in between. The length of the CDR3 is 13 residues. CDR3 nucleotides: TGCGCCAGCAGCTTTACAGCTGACTATGGCTACACCTTC. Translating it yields CASSFTADYGYTF.

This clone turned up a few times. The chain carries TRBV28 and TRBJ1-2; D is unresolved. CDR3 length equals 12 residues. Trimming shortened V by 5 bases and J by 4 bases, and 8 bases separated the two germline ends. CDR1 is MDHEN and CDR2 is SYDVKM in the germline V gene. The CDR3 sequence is CASSRKSYGYTF. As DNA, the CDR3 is TGTGCCAGCAGTCGAAAAAGCTATGGCTACACCTTC.

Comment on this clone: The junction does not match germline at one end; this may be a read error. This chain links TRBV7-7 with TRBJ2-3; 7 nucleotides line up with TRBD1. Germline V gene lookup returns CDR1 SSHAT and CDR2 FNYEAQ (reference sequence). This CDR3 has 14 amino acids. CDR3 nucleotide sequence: TGTGCTAGCAGCACGGGGACAGACACAGATACGCAGTATTTT. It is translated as CASSTGTDTDTQYF.

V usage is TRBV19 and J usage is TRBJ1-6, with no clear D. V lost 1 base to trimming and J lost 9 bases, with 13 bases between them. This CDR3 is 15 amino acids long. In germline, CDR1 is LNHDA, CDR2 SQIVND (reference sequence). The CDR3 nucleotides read TGTGCCAGTAGTATAGCAGCCGTCTTACGTTCACCCCTCCACTTT. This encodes CASSIAAVLRSPLHF.

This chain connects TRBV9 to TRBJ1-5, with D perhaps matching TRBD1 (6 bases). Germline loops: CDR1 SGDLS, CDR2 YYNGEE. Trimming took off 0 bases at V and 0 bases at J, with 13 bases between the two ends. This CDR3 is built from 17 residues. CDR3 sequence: CASSVEGGDYSNQPQHF. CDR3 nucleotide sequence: TGTGCCAGCAGCGTAGAAGGGGGAGATTATAGCAATCAGCCCCAGCATTTT.

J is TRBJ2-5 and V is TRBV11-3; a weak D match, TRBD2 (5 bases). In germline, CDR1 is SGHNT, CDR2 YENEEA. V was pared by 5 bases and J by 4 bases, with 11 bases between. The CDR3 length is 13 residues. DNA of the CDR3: TGTGCCAGCAGCAGAGGGTCCTCAGAGACCCAGTACTTC. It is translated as CASSRGSSETQYF. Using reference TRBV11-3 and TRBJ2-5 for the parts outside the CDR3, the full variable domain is EAGVVQSPRYKIIEKKQPVAFWCNPISGHNTLYWYLQNLGQGPELLIRYENEEAVDDSQLPKDRFSAERLKGVDSTLKIQPAELGDSAVYLCASSRGSSETQYFGPGTRLLVL.

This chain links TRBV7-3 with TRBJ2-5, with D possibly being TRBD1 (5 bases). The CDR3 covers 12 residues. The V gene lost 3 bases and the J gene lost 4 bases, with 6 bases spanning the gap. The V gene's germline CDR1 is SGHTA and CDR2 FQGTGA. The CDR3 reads CASSFDRETQYF. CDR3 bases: TGTGCCAGCAGCTTCGACAGAGAGACCCAGTACTTC.

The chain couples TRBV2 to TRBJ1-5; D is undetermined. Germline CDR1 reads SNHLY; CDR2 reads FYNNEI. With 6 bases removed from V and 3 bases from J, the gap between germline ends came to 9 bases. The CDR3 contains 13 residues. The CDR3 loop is CASRYNSNQPQHF. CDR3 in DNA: TGTGCCAGCAGGTATAATTCCAATCAGCCCCAGCATTTT.

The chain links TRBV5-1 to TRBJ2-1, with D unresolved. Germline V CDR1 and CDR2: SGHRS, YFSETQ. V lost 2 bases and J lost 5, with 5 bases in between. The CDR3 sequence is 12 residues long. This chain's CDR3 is CASSFLDNEQFF. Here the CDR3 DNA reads TGCGCCAGCAGCTTCCTTGACAATGAGCAGTTCTTC.

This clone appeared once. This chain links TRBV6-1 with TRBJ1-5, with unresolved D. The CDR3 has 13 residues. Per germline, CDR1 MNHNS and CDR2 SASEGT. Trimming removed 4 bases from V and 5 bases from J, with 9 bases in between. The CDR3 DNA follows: TGTGCCAGCAGTGCTTTTACCGATCAGCCCCAGCATTTT. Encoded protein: CASSAFTDQPQHF.

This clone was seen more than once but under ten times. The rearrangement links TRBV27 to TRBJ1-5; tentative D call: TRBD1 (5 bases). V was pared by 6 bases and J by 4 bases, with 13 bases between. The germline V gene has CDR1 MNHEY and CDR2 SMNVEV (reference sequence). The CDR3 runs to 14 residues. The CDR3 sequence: CASRGGTRNQPQHF. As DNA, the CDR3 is TGTGCCAGCAGGGGAGGGACCAGAAATCAGCCCCAGCATTTT.

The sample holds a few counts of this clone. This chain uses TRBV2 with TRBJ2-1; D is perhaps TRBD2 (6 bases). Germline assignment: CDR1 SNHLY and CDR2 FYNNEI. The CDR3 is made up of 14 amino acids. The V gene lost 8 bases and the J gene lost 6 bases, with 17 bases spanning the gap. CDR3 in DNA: TGTGCCAGCCCAGGGACTCCTATATTCAATGAGCAGTTCTTC. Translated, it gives CASPGTPIFNEQFF.

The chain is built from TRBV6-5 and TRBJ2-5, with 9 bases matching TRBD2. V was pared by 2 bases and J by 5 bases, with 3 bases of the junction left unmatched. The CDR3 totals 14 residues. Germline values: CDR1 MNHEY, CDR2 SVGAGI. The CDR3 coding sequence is TGTGCCAGCAGTTACGCGGGGGGGCAGGAGACCCAGTACTTC. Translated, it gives CASSYAGGQETQYF.

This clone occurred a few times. The CDR3 loop is CASSPQGSGNTIYF. CDR3 nucleotide sequence: TGCGCCAGCAGCCCACAGGGATCTGGAAACACCATATATTTT. The chain links TRBV5-1 to TRBJ1-3; tentatively, D is TRBD1 (6 bases). This CDR3 spans 14 amino acids. Per the germline V gene, CDR1 is SGHRS and CDR2 is YFSETQ. Trimming removed 4 bases at V and 1 base at J, with 9 bases between.

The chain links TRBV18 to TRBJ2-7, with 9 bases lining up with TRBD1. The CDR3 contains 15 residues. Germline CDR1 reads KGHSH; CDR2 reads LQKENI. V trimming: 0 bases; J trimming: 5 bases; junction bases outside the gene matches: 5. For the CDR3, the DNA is TGTGCCAGCTCACCACCGAGCACAGGGGGCCACGAGCAGTACTTC. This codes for CASSPPSTGGHEQYF.

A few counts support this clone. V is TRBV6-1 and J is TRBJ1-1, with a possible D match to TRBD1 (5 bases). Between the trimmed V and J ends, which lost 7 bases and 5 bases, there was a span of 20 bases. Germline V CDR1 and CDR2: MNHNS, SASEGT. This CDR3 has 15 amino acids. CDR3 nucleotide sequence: TGTGCCAGCACTTTCGGGGCAGGCGGGCGGACTGAAGCTTTCTTT. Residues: CASTFGAGGRTEAFF.

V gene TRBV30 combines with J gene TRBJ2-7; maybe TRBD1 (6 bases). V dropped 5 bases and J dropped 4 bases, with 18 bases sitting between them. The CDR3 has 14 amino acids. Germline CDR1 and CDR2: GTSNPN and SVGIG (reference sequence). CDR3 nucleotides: TGTGCCTGGGCAGAGACAGGCCATGGGTACGAGCAGTACTTC. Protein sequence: CAWAETGHGYEQYF.

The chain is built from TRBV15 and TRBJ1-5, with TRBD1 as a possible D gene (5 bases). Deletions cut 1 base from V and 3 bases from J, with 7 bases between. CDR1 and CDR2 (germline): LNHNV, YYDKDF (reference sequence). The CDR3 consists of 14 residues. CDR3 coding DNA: TGTGCCACCAGCAGAGGGGGCAACAATCAGCCCCAGCATTTT. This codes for CATSRGGNNQPQHF.